Reported below is one T cell receptor beta chain. Its antigen remains unknown. Before any sequencing was done, the ViraFEST assay used viral peptide pools to expand antigen-specific CD4+ T cells. Following culture for 9 to 11 days, CD4+ T cells were isolated. Vaccinees lacked prior SARS-CoV-2 infection and tested negative for nucleocapsid antibodies. Generated by immunoSEQ multiplex PCR, the TCRdb table keeps only in-frame clones and is missing some. The sample includes tens of thousands of clones, more than 70% of them seen just once. The data belong to a study of vaccination effects on CD4 cells after COVID-19. The sample consisted of CD4+ T cells from PBMCs cultured with HCoV-NL63 spike peptides, taken before COVID-19 vaccination. This receptor was identified in a human donor who received a COVID-19 vaccine.

The CDR3 loop reads CASRGEGQGDTEAFF. The CDR3 nucleotides read TGTGCCAGTAGGGGGGAGGGACAGGGGGACACTGAAGCTTTCTTT. The chain is built from TRBV19 and TRBJ1-1; 11 bases agree with TRBD1. The CDR3 totals 15 residues. The trim removed 6 bases at V and 3 bases at J, leaving 6 bases unmatched. Per germline, CDR1 LNHDA and CDR2 SQIVND (reference sequence).